This TCR beta chain comes out of a study of control samples from healthy donors and cancer patients. Here immunoSEQ multiplex PCR was the method, and the copy in TCRdb shows in-frame clones only, minus some. The repertoire includes tens of thousands of clones, 86% of them detected once, and around 1.3% sits in the top ten. Germline-derived CDR1 and CDR2 are LNHDA and SQIVND (reference sequence). Trimming removed 4 bases at V and 5 bases at J, with 6 bases between. The CDR3 spans 12 residues. V gene TRBV19 combines with J gene TRBJ1-5; D remains unclear. The sequenced material came from blood. The receptor was isolated from a woman aged 45-59 years in good health. The CDR3 region has the DNA TGTGCCAGTAGTAGGTTGGATCAGCCCCAGCATTTT. Translation: CASSRLDQPQHF.